This T cell receptor (beta chain) was observed in a study of T cells in Graves' hyperthyroidism and ophthalmopathy. This clonotype was observed many times. Its antigen is still unknown. Stable Graves' hyperthyroidism meant no ophthalmopathy progression within 18 months. The PBMCs studied were ones that came from 9 to 10 ml fresh peripheral blood. This CDR3 comprises 16 residues. Germline trimming cut 6 bases from V and 4 bases from J; bases unmatched to any gene: 12. CDR1 is SGHTA, CDR2 FQGTGA, per germline. RNA transcripts gave rise to amplified TCR beta CDR3 regions. First-round RT-PCR targeting the TCR CDR3 was performed with the HTBI primer set. TCRdb analysed the multiplex PCR reads with MiXCR anew, one entry per CDR3 protein. Of about 360,000 distinct CDR3 sequences listed, roughly 13% are singletons. The study, taken as a whole, reports: Researchers report that a 13 V-J model separated ophthalmopathy from stable hyperthyroidism. Ophthalmopathy was model-predicted a median around 6.1 months pre-onset.

The chain employs TRBV7-3 and TRBJ2-1; 7 bases fit TRBD2. This TCR came from a woman between 18 and 29 years old with Graves' hyperthyroidism. Sequencing was performed on blood. The CDR3 spells CASSPSGVVPYNEQFF. For the CDR3, the DNA is TGTGCCAGCAGTCCTAGCGGAGTGGTCCCTTACAATGAGCAGTTCTTC.